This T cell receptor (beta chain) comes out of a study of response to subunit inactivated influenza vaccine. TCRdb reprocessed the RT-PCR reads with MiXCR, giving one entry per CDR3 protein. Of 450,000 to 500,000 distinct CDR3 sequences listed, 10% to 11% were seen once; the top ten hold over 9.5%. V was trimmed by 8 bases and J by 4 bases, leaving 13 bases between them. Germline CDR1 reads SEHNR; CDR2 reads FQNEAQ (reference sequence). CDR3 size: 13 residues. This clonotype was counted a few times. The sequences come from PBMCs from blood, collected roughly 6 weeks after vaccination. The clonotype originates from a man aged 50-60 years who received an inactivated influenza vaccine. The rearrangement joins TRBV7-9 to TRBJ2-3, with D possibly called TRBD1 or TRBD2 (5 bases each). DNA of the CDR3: TGTGCCAGCTCCGTCGGGGCCCCAGATACGCAGTATTTT. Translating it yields CASSVGAPDTQYF.